Described below is a single T cell receptor beta chain sequence and its context. These data originate in a study of blood T cell repertoires in COVID-19. On the study more broadly: Spain, Italy and the United States supplied samples that represented acute and convalescent COVID-19.

Assay used: immunoSEQ multiplex PCR; TCRdb lists only in-frame clones, some missing. This repertoire shows about 260,000 clones, about 89% found once; its top ten account for around 9.1%. Germline V gene sequence: CDR1 SGHRS, CDR2 YFSETQ. The V segment lost 3 bases and the J segment 4 bases; nucleotides outside the gene matches: 8. The CDR3 is made up of 16 amino acids. The sample consisted of peripheral blood. The genes are TRBV5-1 and TRBJ2-1, with 9 bases that match TRBD2. The sequence was collected from a man aged 40-55 years who had recovered from COVID-19. DNA for the CDR3: TGCGCCAGCAGCTCGGCGCGGGGGGGCGGGTACAATGAGCAGTTCTTC. This sequence encodes CASSSARGGGYNEQFF.